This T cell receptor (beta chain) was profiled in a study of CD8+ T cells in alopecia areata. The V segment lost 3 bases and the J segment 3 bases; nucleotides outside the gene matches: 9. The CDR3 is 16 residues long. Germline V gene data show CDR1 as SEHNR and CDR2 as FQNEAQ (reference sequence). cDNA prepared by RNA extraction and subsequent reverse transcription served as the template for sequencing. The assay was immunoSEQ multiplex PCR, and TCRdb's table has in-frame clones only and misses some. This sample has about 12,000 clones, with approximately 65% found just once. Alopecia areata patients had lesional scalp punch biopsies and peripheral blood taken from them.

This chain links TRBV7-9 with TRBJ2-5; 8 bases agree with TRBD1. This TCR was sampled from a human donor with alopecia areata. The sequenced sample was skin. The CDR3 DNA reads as TGTGCCAGCAGCTTGCCCCCCTCGACAGGGGAAGAGACCCAGTACTTC. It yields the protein CASSLPPSTGEETQYF.